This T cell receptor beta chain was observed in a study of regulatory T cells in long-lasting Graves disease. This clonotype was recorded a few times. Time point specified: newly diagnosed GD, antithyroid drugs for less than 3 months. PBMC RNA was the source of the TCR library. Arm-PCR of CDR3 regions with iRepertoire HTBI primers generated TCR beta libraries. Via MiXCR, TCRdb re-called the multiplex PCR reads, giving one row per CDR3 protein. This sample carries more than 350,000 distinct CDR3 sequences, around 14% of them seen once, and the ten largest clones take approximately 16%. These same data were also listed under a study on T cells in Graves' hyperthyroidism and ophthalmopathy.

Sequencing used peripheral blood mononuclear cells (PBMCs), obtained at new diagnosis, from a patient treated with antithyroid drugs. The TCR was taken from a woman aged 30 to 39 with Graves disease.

The CDR3 loop is CASSQKVGTGVEKLFF. The CDR3 DNA sequence: TGTGCCAGCAGCCAGAAGGTCGGGACAGGGGTTGAAAAACTGTTTTTT. J is TRBJ1-4 and V is TRBV7-9; TRBD1 matches 10 bases. The CDR3 consists of 16 residues. CDR1 and CDR2 (germline): SEHNR, FQNEAQ (reference sequence). The V gene end was trimmed by 5 bases and the J gene end by 7 bases; junction bases not matched to a gene: 10.